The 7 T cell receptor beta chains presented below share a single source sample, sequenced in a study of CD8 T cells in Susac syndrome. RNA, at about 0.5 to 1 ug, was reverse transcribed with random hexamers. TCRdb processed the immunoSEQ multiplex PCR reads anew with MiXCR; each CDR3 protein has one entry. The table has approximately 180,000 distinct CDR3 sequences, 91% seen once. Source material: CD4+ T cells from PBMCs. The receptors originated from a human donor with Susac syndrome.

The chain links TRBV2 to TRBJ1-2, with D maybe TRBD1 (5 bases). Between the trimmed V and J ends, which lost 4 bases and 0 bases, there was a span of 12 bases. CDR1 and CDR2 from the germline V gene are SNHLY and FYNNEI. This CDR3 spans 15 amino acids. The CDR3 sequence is CASSVQRDSNYGYTF. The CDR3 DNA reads TGTGCCAGCAGTGTACAGAGGGACTCTAACTATGGCTACACCTTC.

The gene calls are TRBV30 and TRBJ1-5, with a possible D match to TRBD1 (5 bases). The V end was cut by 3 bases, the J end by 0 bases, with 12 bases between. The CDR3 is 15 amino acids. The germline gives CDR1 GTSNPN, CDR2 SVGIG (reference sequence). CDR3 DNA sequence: TGTGCCTGGAGCGGAGACAGTTATAGCAATCAGCCCCAGCATTTT. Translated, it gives CAWSGDSYSNQPQHF.

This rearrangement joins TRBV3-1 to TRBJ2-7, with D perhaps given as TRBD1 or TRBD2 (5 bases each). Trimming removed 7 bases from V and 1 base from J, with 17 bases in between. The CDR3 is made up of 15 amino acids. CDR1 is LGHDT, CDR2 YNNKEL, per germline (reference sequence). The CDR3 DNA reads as TGTGCCAGCATCGGATGGGGACGGAATTCCTACGAGCAGTACTTC. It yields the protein CASIGWGRNSYEQYF.

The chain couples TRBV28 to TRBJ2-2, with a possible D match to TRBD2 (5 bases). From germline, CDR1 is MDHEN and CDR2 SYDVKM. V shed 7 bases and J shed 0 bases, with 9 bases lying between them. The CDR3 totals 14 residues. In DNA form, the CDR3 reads TGTGCCAGCAAGGACTTCACGAACACCGGGGAGCTGTTTTTT. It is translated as CASKDFTNTGELFF. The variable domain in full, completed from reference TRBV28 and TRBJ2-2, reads DVKVTQSSRYLVKRTGEKVFLECVQDMDHENMFWYRQDPGLGLRLIYFSYDVKMKEKGDIPEGYSVSREKKERFSLILESASTNQTSMYLCASKDFTNTGELFFGEGSRLTVL.

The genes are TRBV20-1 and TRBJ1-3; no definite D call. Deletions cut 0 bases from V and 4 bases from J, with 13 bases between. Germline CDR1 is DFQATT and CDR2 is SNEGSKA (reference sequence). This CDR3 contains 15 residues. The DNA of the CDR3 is TGCAGTGCTAGAGATCTGGAGGGTGCCGGAAACACCATATATTTT. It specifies CSARDLEGAGNTIYF.

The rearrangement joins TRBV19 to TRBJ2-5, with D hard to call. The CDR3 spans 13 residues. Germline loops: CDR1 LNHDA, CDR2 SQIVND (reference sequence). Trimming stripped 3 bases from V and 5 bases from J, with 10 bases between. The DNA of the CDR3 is TGTGCCAGTAGTATTTGGGGTAGTGAGACCCAGTACTTC. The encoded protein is CASSIWGSETQYF.

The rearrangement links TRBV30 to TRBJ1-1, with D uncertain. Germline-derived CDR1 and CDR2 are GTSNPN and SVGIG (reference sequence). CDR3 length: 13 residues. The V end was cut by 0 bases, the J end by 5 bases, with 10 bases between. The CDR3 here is CAWSVSLRTEAFF. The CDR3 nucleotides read TGTGCCTGGAGTGTAAGTCTTAGGACTGAAGCTTTCTTT.